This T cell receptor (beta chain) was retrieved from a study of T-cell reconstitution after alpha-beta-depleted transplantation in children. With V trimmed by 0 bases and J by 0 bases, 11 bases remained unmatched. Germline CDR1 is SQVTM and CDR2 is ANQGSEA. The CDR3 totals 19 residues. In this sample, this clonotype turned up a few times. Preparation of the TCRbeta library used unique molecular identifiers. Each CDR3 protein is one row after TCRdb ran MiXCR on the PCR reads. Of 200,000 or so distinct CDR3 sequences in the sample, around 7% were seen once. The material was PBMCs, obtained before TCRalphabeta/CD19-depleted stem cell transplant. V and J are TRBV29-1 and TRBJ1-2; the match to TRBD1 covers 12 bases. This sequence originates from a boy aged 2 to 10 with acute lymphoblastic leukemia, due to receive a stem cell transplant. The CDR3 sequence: CSVEDSGDRGPSANYGYTF. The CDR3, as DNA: TGCAGCGTTGAAGATTCCGGGGACAGGGGGCCCTCGGCTAACTATGGCTACACCTTC. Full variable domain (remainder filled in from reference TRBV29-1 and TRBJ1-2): SAVISQKPSRDICQRGTSLTIQCQVDSQVTMMFWYRQQPGQSLTLIATANQGSEATYESGFVIDKFPISRPNLTFSTLTVSNMSPEDSSIYLCSVEDSGDRGPSANYGYTFGSGTRLTVV.